A selection of T cell receptor beta chains follows, all from one sample in a study of T cells after yellow fever vaccination. From the 5' RACE reads, TCRdb called clonotypes with MiXCR, one entry per CDR3 protein. The table lists 110,000 to 150,000 distinct CDR3 sequences, about 6.2% of them singletons. The sample in question was CD4+ T cells sorted from PBMCs, obtained 10 days after the yellow fever booster vaccination. Receptors were obtained from a man aged 25-45 years who received the YFV17D yellow fever vaccine. CDR3s include the opening cysteine and the closing phenylalanine or tryptophan. Each record gives: D gene, J gene, clone size, V gene, CDR3 protein, CDR3 DNA. The D gene is left open where the match is weak. Expanded clones are given a class, and other clones once, few, many or no size at all.

>NA|TRBJ1-5|many|TRBV2
CASRGVGGGQPQHF
TGTGCCAGCAGAGGTGTTGGGGGTGGTCAGCCCCAGCATTTT
>TRBD2|TRBJ2-1|many|TRBV6-1
CASSQVDLAGGPFNEQFF
TGTGCCAGCAGTCAAGTCGATTTAGCGGGAGGGCCCTTCAATGAGCAGTTCTTC
>NA|TRBJ2-3|many|TRBV3-1
CASSQDRATDTQYF
TGTGCCAGCAGCCAAGATCGAGCCACAGATACGCAGTATTTT
>TRBD2|TRBJ2-1|many|TRBV5-1
CASSFSTSGSTYNEQFF
TGCGCCAGCAGCTTTTCGACTAGCGGGAGCACCTACAATGAGCAGTTCTTC
>TRBD2|TRBJ2-7|NA|TRBV27
CASRAGGELEQYF
TGTGCCAGCAGGGCGGGGGGGGAACTCGAGCAGTACTTC
>NA|TRBJ2-1|many|TRBV30
CAWSVLNEQFF
TGTGCCTGGAGTGTACTTAATGAGCAGTTCTTC
>NA|TRBJ1-5|many|TRBV25-1
CASSEGPLGGQPQHF
TGTGCCAGCAGTGAAGGTCCCCTTGGGGGGCAGCCCCAGCATTTT
>TRBD2|TRBJ2-1|NA|TRBV20-1
CCARVGLAGSYNQQFF
TGCTGTGCTAGAGTGGGGCTAGCGGGATCCTACAATCAGCAGTTCTTC
>NA|TRBJ1-5|many|TRBV6-6
CASSYSLSNPQHF
TGTGCCAGCAGTTACTCGCTTTCGAATCCCCAGCATTTT
>NA|TRBJ1-2|many|TRBV20-1
CSARAGRGYGYTF
TGCAGTGCTAGAGCCGGCCGTGGCTATGGCTACACCTTC
>NA|TRBJ1-1|many|TRBV28
CASSLTGPTEAFF
TGTGCCAGCAGTCTAACAGGGCCCACTGAAGCTTTCTTT
>NA|TRBJ1-2|many|TRBV7-9
CASSLGGSLNGYTF
TGTGCCAGCAGCTTAGGAGGCAGTCTCAATGGCTACACCTTC
>NA|TRBJ1-1|many|TRBV29-1
CSADQGMDTEAFF
TGCAGCGCAGACCAGGGTATGGACACTGAAGCTTTCTTT